A selection of T cell receptor beta chains follows, all from one sample in a study of OX40 agonist ivuxolimab in advanced cancers. Assay used: immunoSEQ multiplex PCR; TCRdb lists only in-frame clones, some missing. The data show around 92,000 clones, 85% to 95% seen once. The sample was CD4+ or CD8+ T cells sorted from blood, taken in a trial of the OX40 agonist ivuxolimab. The source is an adult with an advanced solid tumor such as melanoma, head and neck, liver or kidney cancer. Both conserved end residues are trimmed from each CDR3. Not all rows give a size; the values are once, few, many and, for expanded clones, a class.

TRBV15,TRBJ1-5,.,ATSRGGQGEQPQH
TRBV7-2,TRBJ1-3,.,ASSLLLSAGNTIY
TRBV5-1,TRBJ2-6,few,ASSPQVYGANVLT
TRBV5-1,TRBJ2-2,.,ASSENTGELF
TRBV16,TRBJ1-6,once,ASSQWGTGVSPLH
TRBV5-1,TRBJ1-1,.,ASSSSGSNTEAF
TRBV30,TRBJ1-1,few,AWSKGYTEAF
TRBV6-4,TRBJ2-1,.,ASSVQGGQGEQF
TRBV5-4,TRBJ1-2,few,ASSLAGIDGYT
TRBV28,TRBJ1-6,.,ASRARGQVNSPLH
TRBV11-1,TRBJ1-1,few,ASSSRQWSSEAF
TRBV18,TRBJ1-5,.,ASSPRQNSNQPQH
TRBV6-5,TRBJ1-4,.,ASSTETRAEKLF
TRBV4-3,TRBJ1-2,.,ASSQEAAGWGYT
TRBV28,TRBJ1-5,once,ASSFGERSNQPQH
TRBV18,TRBJ2-3,.,ASSPPTVDTQY
TRBV14,TRBJ2-5,once,ASSQDMHPQY
TRBV4-2,TRBJ1-1,.,ASSRDAHREGTEAF
TRBV28,TRBJ1-1,few,ASSLPTGVREAF
TRBV5-4,TRBJ2-3,.,ASSSQSGTGAWDTQY
TRBV6-5,TRBJ1-2,.,ASRSHQGSEGYT
TRBV2,TRBJ2-5,.,ASRDRTGRQTQY
TRBV6-1,TRBJ1-1,.,ATRSTGNTEAF
TRBV4-1,TRBJ1-5,.,ASSPLDGYQPQH
TRBV2,TRBJ1-1,.,ASTRSGFTEAF
TRBV5-1,TRBJ2-2,.,ASSLSPGTSNTGELF
TRBV11-3,TRBJ2-4,.,ASLAGALQRY
TRBV2,TRBJ1-6,few,ASSGQGGTPLH
TRBV2,TRBJ2-5,.,ASSYLWTGRGETQY
TRBV6-6,TRBJ2-5,.,ASSYGRAETQY
TRBV7-2,TRBJ1-2,.,ASSFIGEIYGYT
TRBV6-6,TRBJ2-1,.,ASSLRGDNEQF
TRBV6-5,TRBJ2-7,.,ASSGQGYEQY
TRBV6-5,TRBJ1-6,once,ASSELGTRSPLH
TRBV28,TRBJ1-2,.,ASSSLTTGDISGGYT
TRBV28,TRBJ1-2,.,ASTLLGPANYGYT
TRBV19,TRBJ1-1,.,ASSIGRRTEAF
TRBV9,TRBJ1-6,.,ASRGSYNSPLH
TRBV9,TRBJ2-5,.,ASSATLQETQY
TRBV30,TRBJ1-4,few,AWSNPQGFGEKLF
TRBV4-3,TRBJ1-4,.,ASSPSMGQGYEKLF
TRBV6-6,TRBJ2-1,.,ATHGTGGNEQF
TRBV7-3,TRBJ2-2,.,ASSLRGGANTGELF
TRBV15,TRBJ1-5,.,ATSRGGTGVNQPQH